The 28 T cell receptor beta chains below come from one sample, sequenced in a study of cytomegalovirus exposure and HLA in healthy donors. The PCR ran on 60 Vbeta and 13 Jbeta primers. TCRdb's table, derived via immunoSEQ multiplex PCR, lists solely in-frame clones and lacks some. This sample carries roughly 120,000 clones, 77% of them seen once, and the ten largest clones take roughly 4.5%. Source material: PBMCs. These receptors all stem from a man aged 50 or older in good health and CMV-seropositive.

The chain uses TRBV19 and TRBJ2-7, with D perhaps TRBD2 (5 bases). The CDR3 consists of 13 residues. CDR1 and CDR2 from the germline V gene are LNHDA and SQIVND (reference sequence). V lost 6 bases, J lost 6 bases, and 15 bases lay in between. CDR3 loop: CASSPDYRSEQYF. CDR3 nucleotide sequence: TGTGCCAGTAGCCCCGACTACCGTAGCGAGCAGTACTTC.

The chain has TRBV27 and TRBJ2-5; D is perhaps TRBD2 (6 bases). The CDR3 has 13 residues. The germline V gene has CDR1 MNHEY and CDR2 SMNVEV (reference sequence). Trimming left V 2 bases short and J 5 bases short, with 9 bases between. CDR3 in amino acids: CASSLRERETQYF. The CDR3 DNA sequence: TGTGCCAGCAGTTTACGGGAGCGGGAGACCCAGTACTTC.

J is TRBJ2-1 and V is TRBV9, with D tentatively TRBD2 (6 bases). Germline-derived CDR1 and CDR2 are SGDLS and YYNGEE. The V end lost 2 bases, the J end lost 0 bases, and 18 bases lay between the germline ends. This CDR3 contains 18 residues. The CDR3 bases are TGTGCCAGCAGCGTGGGGCTTCAGCGGGTAAGCTCCTACAATGAGCAGTTCTTC. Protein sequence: CASSVGLQRVSSYNEQFF. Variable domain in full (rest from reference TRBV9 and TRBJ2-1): DSGVTQTPKHLITATGQRVTLRCSPRSGDLSVYWYQQSLDQGLQFLIQYYNGEERAKGNILERFSAQQFPDLHSELNLSSLELGDSALYFCASSVGLQRVSSYNEQFFGPGTRLTVL.

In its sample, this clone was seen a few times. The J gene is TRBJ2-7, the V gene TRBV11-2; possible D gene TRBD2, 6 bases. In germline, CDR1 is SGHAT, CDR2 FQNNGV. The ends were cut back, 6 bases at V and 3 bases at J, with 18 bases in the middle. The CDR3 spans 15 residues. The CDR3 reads CASRFTGTPLYEQYF. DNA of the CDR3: TGTGCCAGCAGATTCACCGGGACTCCACTCTACGAGCAGTACTTC.

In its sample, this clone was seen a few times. CDR3 bases: TGCAGCGTTGAAGGGGGACAGGGCGTTAGTCAAGAGACCCAGTACTTC. As protein: CSVEGGQGVSQETQYF. This chain connects TRBV29-1 to TRBJ2-5, with 9 bases matching TRBD1. Losses at the gene ends were 1 base for V and 2 bases for J; bases not matched to a gene: 8. Germline assignment: CDR1 SQVTM and CDR2 ANQGSEA. The length of the CDR3 is 16 residues. Full variable domain (rest looked up from reference TRBV29-1 and TRBJ2-5): SAVISQKPSRDICQRGTSLTIQCQVDSQVTMMFWYRQQPGQSLTLIATANQGSEATYESGFVIDKFPISRPNLTFSTLTVSNMSPEDSSIYLCSVEGGQGVSQETQYFGPGTRLLVL.

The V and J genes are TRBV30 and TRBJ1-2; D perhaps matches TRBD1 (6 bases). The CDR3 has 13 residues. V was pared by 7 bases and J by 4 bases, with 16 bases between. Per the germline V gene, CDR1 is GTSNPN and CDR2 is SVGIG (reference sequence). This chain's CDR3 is CALRGATTYGYTF. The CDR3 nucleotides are TGTGCCTTGAGGGGGGCAACTACCTATGGCTACACCTTC.

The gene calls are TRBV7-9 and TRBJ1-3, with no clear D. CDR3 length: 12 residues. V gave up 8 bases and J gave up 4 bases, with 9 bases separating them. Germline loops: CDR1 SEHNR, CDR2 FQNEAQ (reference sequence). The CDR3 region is CASGPSGNTIYF. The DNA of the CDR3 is TGTGCCAGCGGGCCCTCCGGAAACACCATATATTTT.

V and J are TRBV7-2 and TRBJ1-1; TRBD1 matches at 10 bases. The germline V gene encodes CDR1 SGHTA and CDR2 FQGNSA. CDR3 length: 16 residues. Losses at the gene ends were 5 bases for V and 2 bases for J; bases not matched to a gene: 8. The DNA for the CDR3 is TGTGCCAGCAGCCATAGACAGGGGGCGAGAAACACTGAAGCTTTCTTT. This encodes CASSHRQGARNTEAFF. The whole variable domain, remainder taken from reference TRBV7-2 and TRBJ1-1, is GAGVSQSPSNKVTEKGKDVELRCDPISGHTALYWYRQSLGQGLEFLIYFQGNSAPDKSGLPSDRFSAERTGGSVSTLTIQRTQQEDSAVYLCASSHRQGARNTEAFFGQGTRLTVV.

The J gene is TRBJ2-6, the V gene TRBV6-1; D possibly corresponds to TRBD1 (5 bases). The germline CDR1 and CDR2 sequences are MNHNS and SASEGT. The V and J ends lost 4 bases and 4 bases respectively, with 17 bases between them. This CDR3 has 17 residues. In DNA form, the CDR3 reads TGTGCCAGCAGTGGTTTAGGGGTGAACTCCGGGGCCAACGTCCTGACTTTC. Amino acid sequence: CASSGLGVNSGANVLTF.

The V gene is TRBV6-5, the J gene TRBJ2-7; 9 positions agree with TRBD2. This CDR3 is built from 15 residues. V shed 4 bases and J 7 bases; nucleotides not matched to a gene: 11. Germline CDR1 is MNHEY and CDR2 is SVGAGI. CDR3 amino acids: CASSWSGGIYEEQYF. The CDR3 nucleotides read TGTGCCAGCAGTTGGAGCGGGGGGATATACGAGGAGCAGTACTTC.

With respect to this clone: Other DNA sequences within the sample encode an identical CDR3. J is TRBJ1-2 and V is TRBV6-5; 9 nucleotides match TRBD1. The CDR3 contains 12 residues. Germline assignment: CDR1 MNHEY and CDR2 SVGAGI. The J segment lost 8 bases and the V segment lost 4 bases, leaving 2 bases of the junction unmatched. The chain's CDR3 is CASSSGTGGYTF. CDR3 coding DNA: TGTGCCAGCAGTTCGGGGACAGGGGGCTACACCTTC.

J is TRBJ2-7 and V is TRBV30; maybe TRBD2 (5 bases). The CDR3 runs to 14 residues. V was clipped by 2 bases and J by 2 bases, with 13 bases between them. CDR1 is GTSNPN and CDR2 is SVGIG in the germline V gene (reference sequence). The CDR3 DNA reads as TGTGCCTGGAGTACGAGGGTGAGGGCCTACGAGCAGTACTTC. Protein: CAWSTRVRAYEQYF. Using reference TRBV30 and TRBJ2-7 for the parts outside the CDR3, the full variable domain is SQTIHQWPATLVQPVGSPLSLECTVEGTSNPNLYWYRQAAGRGLQLLFYSVGIGQISSEVPQNLSASRPQDRQFILSSKKLLLSDSGFYLCAWSTRVRAYEQYFGPGTRLTVT.

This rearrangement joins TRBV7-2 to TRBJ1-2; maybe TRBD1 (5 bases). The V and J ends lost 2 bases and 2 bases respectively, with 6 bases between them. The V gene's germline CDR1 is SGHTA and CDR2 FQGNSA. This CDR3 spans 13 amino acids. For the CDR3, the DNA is TGTGCCAGCAGCTTACAGGGCAACTATGGCTACACCTTC. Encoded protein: CASSLQGNYGYTF.

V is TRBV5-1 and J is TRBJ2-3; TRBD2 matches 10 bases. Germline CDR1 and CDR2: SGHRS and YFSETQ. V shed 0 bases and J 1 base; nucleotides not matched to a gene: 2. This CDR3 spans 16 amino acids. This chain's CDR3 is CASSLGGTSGTDTQYF. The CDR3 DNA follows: TGCGCCAGCAGCTTGGGGGGGACTAGCGGCACAGATACGCAGTATTTT.

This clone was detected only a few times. The chain's CDR3 is CASTDRALGNSPLHF. CDR3 in DNA: TGTGCCAGCACCGACAGGGCTCTGGGGAATTCACCCCTCCACTTT. The chain uses TRBV6-1 and TRBJ1-6; 7 bases fit TRBD1. With 7 bases clipped from V and 7 bases from J, the junction kept 10 bases outside the gene matches. Germline lookup yields CDR1 MNHNS and CDR2 SASEGT. CDR3 size: 15 residues.

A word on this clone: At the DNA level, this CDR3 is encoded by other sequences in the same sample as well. CDR3: CAWSVQGNQPQHF. The CDR3 DNA reads TGTGCCTGGAGTGTACAGGGTAATCAGCCCCAGCATTTT. The chain uses TRBV30 and TRBJ1-5; D might be TRBD1 (6 bases). The germline CDR1 and CDR2 sequences are GTSNPN and SVGIG (reference sequence). The V gene lost 0 bases and the J gene lost 4 bases, with 7 bases spanning the gap. The length of the CDR3 is 13 residues.

The CDR3 spells CASAAGGRGNEQFF. CDR3 coding DNA: TGTGCTAGTGCCGCCGGGGGGCGGGGGAATGAGCAGTTCTTC. The V gene is TRBV12-5, the J gene TRBJ2-1, with a tentative D call TRBD2 (7 bases). The V gene's germline CDR1 is LGHNT and CDR2 FRNRAP. The CDR3 consists of 14 residues. V was pared by 7 bases and J by 7 bases, with 17 bases between.

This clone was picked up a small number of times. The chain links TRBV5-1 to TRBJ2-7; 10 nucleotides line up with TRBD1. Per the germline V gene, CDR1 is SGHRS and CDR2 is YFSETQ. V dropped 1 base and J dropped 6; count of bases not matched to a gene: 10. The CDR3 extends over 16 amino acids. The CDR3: CASSLHDPGQGPEQYF. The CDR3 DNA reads TGCGCCAGCAGCTTGCACGACCCGGGACAGGGGCCCGAGCAGTACTTC.

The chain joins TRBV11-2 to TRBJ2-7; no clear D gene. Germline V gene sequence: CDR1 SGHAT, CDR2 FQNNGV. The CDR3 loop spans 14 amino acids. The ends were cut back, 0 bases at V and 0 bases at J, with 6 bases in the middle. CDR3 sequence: CASSLERRSYEQYF. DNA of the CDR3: TGTGCCAGCAGCTTAGAGAGGCGCTCCTACGAGCAGTACTTC.

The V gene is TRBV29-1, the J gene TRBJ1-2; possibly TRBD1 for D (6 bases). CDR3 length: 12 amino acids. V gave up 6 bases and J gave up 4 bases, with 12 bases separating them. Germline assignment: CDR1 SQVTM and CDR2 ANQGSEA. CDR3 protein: CSVGDRRYGYTF. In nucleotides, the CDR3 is TGCAGCGTAGGTGACAGGCGCTATGGCTACACCTTC. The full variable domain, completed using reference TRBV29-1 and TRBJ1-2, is SAVISQKPSRDICQRGTSLTIQCQVDSQVTMMFWYRQQPGQSLTLIATANQGSEATYESGFVIDKFPISRPNLTFSTLTVSNMSPEDSSIYLCSVGDRRYGYTFGSGTRLTVV.

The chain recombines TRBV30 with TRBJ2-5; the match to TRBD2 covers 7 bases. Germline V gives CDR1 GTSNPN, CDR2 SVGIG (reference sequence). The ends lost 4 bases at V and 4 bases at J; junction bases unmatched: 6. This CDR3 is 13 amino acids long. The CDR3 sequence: CAWKASGPETQYF. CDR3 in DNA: TGTGCCTGGAAGGCTAGCGGCCCAGAGACCCAGTACTTC.

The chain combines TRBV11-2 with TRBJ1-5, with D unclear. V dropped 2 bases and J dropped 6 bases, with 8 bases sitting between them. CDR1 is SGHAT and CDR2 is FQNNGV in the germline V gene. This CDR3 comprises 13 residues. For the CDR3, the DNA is TGTGCCAGCAGCTTATCCGAGGGTCAGCCCCAGCATTTT. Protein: CASSLSEGQPQHF.

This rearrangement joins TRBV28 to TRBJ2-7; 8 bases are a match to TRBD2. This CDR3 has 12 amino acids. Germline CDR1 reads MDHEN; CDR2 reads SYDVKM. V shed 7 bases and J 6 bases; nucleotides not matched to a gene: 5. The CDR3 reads CASTRGEGEQYF. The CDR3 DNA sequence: TGTGCCAGCACGCGGGGGGAGGGCGAGCAGTACTTC. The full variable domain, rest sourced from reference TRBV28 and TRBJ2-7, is DVKVTQSSRYLVKRTGEKVFLECVQDMDHENMFWYRQDPGLGLRLIYFSYDVKMKEKGDIPEGYSVSREKKERFSLILESASTNQTSMYLCASTRGEGEQYFGPGTRLTVT.

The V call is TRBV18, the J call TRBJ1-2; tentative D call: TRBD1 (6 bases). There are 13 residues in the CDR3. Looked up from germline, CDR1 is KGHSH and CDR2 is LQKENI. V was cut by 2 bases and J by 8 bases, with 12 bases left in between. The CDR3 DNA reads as TGTGCCAGCTCACCAAATTCAGGGGACGGCTACACCTTC. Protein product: CASSPNSGDGYTF. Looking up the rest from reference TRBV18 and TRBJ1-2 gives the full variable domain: NAGVMQNPRHLVRRRGQEARLRCSPMKGHSHVYWYRQLPEEGLKFMVYLQKENIIDESGMPKERFSAEFPKEGPSILRIQQVVRGDSAAYFCASSPNSGDGYTFGSGTRLTVV.

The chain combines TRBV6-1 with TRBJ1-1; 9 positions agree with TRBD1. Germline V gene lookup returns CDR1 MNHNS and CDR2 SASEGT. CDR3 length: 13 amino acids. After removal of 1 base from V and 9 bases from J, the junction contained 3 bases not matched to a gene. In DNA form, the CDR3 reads TGTGCCAGCAGTGAAGACAGGGGGCTGCAAGCTTTCTTT. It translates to CASSEDRGLQAFF.

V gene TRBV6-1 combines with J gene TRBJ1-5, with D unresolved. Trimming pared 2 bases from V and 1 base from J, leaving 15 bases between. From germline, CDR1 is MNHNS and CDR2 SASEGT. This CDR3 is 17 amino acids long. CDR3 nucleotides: TGTGCCAGCAGTGAAATCCGGCGAAGAGGAAGCAATCAGCCCCAGCATTTT. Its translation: CASSEIRRRGSNQPQHF.

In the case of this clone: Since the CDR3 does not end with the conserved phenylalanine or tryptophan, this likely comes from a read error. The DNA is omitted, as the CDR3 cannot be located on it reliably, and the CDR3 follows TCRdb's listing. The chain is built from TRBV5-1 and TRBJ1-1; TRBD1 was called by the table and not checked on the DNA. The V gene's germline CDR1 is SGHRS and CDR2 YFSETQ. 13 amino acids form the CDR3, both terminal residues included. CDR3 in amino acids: CASSVLGQGPVEH.

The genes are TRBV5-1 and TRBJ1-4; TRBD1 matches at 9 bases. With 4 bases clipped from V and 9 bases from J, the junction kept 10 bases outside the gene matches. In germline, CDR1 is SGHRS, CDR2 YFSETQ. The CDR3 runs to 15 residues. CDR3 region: CASSPQSGTGKKLFF. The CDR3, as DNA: TGCGCCAGCAGCCCCCAGTCCGGGACAGGGAAAAAACTGTTTTTT.